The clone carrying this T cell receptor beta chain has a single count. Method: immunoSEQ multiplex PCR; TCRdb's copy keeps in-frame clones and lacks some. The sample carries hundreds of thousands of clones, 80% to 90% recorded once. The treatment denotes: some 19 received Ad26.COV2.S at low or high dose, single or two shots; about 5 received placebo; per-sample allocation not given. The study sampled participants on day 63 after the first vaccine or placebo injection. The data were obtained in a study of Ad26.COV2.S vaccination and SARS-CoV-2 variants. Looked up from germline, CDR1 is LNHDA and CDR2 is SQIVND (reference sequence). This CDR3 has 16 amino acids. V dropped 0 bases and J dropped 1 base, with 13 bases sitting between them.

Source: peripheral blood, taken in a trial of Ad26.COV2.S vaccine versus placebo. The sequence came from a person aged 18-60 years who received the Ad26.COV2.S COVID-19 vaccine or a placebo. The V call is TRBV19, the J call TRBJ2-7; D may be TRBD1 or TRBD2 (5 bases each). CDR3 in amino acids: CASSIEWDPDSYEQYF. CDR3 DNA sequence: TGTGCCAGTAGTATAGAGTGGGACCCCGATTCCTACGAGCAGTACTTC.